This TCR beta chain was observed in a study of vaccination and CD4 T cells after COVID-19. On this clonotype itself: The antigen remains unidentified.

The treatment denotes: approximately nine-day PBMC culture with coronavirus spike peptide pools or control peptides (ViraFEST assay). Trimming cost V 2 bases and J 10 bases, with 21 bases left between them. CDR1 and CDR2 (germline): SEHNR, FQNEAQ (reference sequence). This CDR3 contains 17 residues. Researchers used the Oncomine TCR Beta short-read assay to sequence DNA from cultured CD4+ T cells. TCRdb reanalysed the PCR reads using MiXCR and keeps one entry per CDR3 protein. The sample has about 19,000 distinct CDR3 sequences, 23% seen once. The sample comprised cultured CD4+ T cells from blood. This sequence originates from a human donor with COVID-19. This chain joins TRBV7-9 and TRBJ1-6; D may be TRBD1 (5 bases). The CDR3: CASSLLSQGRSGSPLHF. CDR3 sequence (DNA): TGTGCCAGCAGCTTATTATCCCAGGGTCGTAGCGGGTCACCCCTCCACTTT.